Listed here are 18 T cell receptor beta chains from one sample, sequenced in a study of technical replicates of blood from a handful of donors. This table comes from immunoSEQ multiplex PCR, and its TCRdb copy is limited to in-frame clones, with some not included. Of approximately 97,000 clones in the sample, approximately 95% are singletons; the top ten hold roughly 0.33%. The sample taken for sequencing was T cells isolated from PBMCs. These receptors were taken from a human donor in good health.

This sequence joins TRBV7-9 and TRBJ2-1; D gene uncertain. Germline CDR1 is SEHNR and CDR2 is FQNEAQ (reference sequence). The V and J ends lost 4 bases and 4 bases respectively, with 5 bases between them. The CDR3 spans 12 residues. As DNA, the CDR3 is TGTGCCAGCAGCTATGAGTACAATGAGCAGTTCTTC. This translates into CASSYEYNEQFF.

The chain is built from TRBV28 and TRBJ2-7; a possible D gene is TRBD2 (5 bases). CDR3 size: 16 residues. Trimming took 6 bases from V and 1 from J, leaving 19 bases between them. Germline CDR1 and CDR2: MDHEN and SYDVKM. CDR3 region: CASSLIIRGTSYEQYF. The DNA of the CDR3 is TGTGCCAGCAGCCTAATCATTCGGGGTACATCCTACGAGCAGTACTTC.

The V gene is TRBV5-1, the J gene TRBJ2-1; 8 nucleotides agree with TRBD1. V lost 4 bases to trimming and J lost 2 bases; unmatched junction nucleotides: 5. This CDR3 has 15 amino acids. Germline-derived CDR1 and CDR2 are SGHRS and YFSETQ. As DNA, the CDR3 is TGCGCCAGCAGCGCCACAGGGGGGCCCTACAATGAGCAGTTCTTC. This translates into CASSATGGPYNEQFF.

The genes are TRBV2 and TRBJ2-4; 7 positions agree with TRBD1. Unmatched junction bases numbered 6, after V lost 6 bases and J lost 4 bases. The V gene's germline CDR1 is SNHLY and CDR2 FYNNEI. The CDR3 totals 14 residues. The CDR3, as DNA: TGTGCCAGCAGGAGTAGGACAGGAAAAAACATTCAGTACTTC. Residues: CASRSRTGKNIQYF.

The gene calls are TRBV27 and TRBJ2-5, with unresolved D. The length of the CDR3 is 11 residues. Trimming shortened V by 6 bases and J by 5 bases, and 7 bases separated the two germline ends. The germline gives CDR1 MNHEY, CDR2 SMNVEV (reference sequence). CDR3 in DNA: TGTGCCAGCAGCCCCGGGGAGACCCAGTACTTC. Translation: CASSPGETQYF.

The chain couples TRBV29-1 to TRBJ2-3, with TRBD2 identical over 7 bases. The CDR3 has 12 amino acids. Germline V gene data show CDR1 as SQVTM and CDR2 as ANQGSEA. With V trimmed by 8 bases and J by 1 base, 3 bases remained unmatched. CDR3: CSSTSGTDTQYF. In DNA, the CDR3 is TGCAGCTCAACTAGCGGCACAGATACGCAGTATTTT.

The chain uses TRBV10-3 and TRBJ2-1; 7 bases line up with TRBD2. Germline lookup yields CDR1 ENHRY and CDR2 SYGVKD. The CDR3 has 11 residues. Trimming cost V 8 bases and J 6 bases; bases outside gene matches: 1. Written as DNA, the CDR3 is TGTGCCATCGGACTAGTCAATGAGCAGTTCTTC. Amino acids: CAIGLVNEQFF.

CDR3 bases: TGTGCCAGCAGTTTCGAGGCAGGGGGCCTGCAGTATTTT. Its translation: CASSFEAGGLQYF. V and J are TRBV27 and TRBJ2-3, with 8 bases lining up with TRBD1. V shed 3 bases, J shed 11 bases, and the junction held 7 bases outside the gene matches. The germline gives CDR1 MNHEY, CDR2 SMNVEV (reference sequence). The CDR3 length is 13 residues.

A single count supports this clone. The chain couples TRBV30 to TRBJ2-1; tentative D call: TRBD2 (6 bases). The CDR3 extends over 13 amino acids. Trimming cost V 2 bases and J 9 bases, with 14 bases left between them. Germline V gene sequence: CDR1 GTSNPN, CDR2 SVGIG (reference sequence). As DNA, the CDR3 is TGTGCCTGGAGTTCCGGGAGACCGGGTGAGCAGTTCTTC. Protein: CAWSSGRPGEQFF.

V is TRBV15 and J is TRBJ1-5, with D hard to call. This CDR3 has 15 residues. Germline loops: CDR1 LNHNV, CDR2 YYDKDF (reference sequence). Trimming shortened V by 0 bases and J by 4 bases, and 10 bases separated the two germline ends. The CDR3 loop reads CATSREVRGNQPQHF. CDR3 bases: TGTGCCACCAGCAGAGAAGTCCGGGGTAATCAGCCCCAGCATTTT.

This clone is a singleton in its sample. The V gene is TRBV11-3, the J gene TRBJ2-2; TRBD2 matches 12 bases. With V trimmed by 1 base and J by 1 base, 4 bases remained unmatched. CDR1 is SGHNT and CDR2 is YENEEA in the germline V gene. This CDR3 region has 18 residues. This chain's CDR3 is CASSLVRLAGVNTGELFF. CDR3 DNA sequence: TGTGCCAGCAGCTTAGTTCGACTAGCGGGGGTGAACACCGGGGAGCTGTTTTTT.

CDR3: CASSLATSGSYEQFF. CDR3 sequence (DNA): TGTGCCAGCAGCTTAGCTACTAGCGGGAGCTATGAGCAGTTCTTC. The chain has TRBV7-3 and TRBJ2-1; TRBD2 matches 11 bases. Trimming at V came to 2 bases and at J to 8 bases, leaving 5 bases not matched to a gene. Germline CDR1 SGHTA, CDR2 FQGTGA. The CDR3 contains 15 residues.

V gene TRBV4-1 combines with J gene TRBJ2-3; tentatively, D is TRBD2 (6 bases). CDR3 length: 15 amino acids. Trimming shortened V by 0 bases and J by 2 bases, and 9 bases separated the two germline ends. Germline loops: CDR1 MGHRA, CDR2 YSYEKL. The CDR3 region has the DNA TGCGCCAGCAGCCAAGAGGAGGGATACACAGATACGCAGTATTTT. Amino acid sequence: CASSQEEGYTDTQYF.

This chain links TRBV4-1 with TRBJ2-5, with 8 bases matching TRBD2. Germline V CDR1 and CDR2: MGHRA, YSYEKL. The V gene end was trimmed by 4 bases and the J gene end by 5 bases; junction bases not matched to a gene: 9. This CDR3 is 15 amino acids long. CDR3 nucleotide sequence: TGCGCCAGCAGCCCCGGAGTAGCGGGGACGGAGACCCAGTACTTC. Its translation is CASSPGVAGTETQYF.

This chain joins TRBV6-6 and TRBJ1-2; TRBD1 matches 12 bases. Unmatched junction bases numbered 3, after V lost 0 bases and J lost 4 bases. This CDR3 spans 16 amino acids. The V gene's germline CDR1 is MNHNY and CDR2 SVGAGI (reference sequence). The CDR3 loop is CASSYSGQGAGYGYTF. The CDR3 DNA is TGTGCCAGCAGTTACTCGGGACAGGGGGCCGGCTATGGCTACACCTTC.

The V gene is TRBV11-3, the J gene TRBJ2-3; 14 nucleotides line up with TRBD2. The CDR3 spans 19 residues. CDR1 SGHNT and CDR2 YENEEA come from the germline V gene. Germline trimming cut 5 bases from V and 5 bases from J; bases unmatched to any gene: 15. Here the CDR3 reads CASSAPGLAGVGFEDTQYF. CDR3 nucleotide sequence: TGTGCCAGCAGCGCACCGGGACTAGCGGGGGTTGGTTTCGAAGATACGCAGTATTTT.

The chain links TRBV10-1 to TRBJ1-2; D remains ambiguous. This CDR3 region has 13 residues. Between the trimmed V and J ends, which lost 5 bases and 4 bases, there was a span of 11 bases. Germline V gene data show CDR1 as WNHNN and CDR2 as SYGVQD (reference sequence). CDR3 nucleotides: TGCGCCAGCAGTCGTTCCGAGAGCTATGGCTACACCTTC. Protein product: CASSRSESYGYTF.

V and J are TRBV19 and TRBJ2-2, with 10 bases aligning to TRBD1. Germline CDR1 is LNHDA and CDR2 is SQIVND (reference sequence). With V trimmed by 6 bases and J by 6 bases, 4 bases remained unmatched. This CDR3 region has 14 residues. The CDR3 region has the DNA TGTGCCAGTAGCCCGGGACAGGGGTCCGGGGAGCTGTTTTTT. As protein: CASSPGQGSGELFF.